The following is a TCR beta chain sequence with its context. Its matching antigen is unknown. These data belong to a study of shared clonotypes between healthy human individuals. Study-wide findings and caveats: A handful of donors showed sharing of roughly 5% of naive CD4 clonotypes.

Generated by immunoSEQ multiplex PCR, the TCRdb table keeps only in-frame clones and is missing some. The sample has around 320,000 clones, around 90% seen once. The source is a man aged 18 to 35 in good health. Sequences were obtained from memory CD8+ T cells sorted from blood. Subset noted: CD45RO+ cells pooled with CCR7-negative TemRA cells.

CDR3 coding DNA: TGTGCCAGCAGCAGCCTACGGGACATAAATTACGAGCAGTACTTC. Translation: CASSSLRDINYEQYF. The chain carries TRBV7-8 and TRBJ2-7; weak D call: TRBD1 (6 bases). The CDR3 length is 15 residues. Trimming took off 5 bases at V and 4 bases at J, with 18 bases between the two ends. Germline CDR1 is SGHVS and CDR2 is FQNEAQ.